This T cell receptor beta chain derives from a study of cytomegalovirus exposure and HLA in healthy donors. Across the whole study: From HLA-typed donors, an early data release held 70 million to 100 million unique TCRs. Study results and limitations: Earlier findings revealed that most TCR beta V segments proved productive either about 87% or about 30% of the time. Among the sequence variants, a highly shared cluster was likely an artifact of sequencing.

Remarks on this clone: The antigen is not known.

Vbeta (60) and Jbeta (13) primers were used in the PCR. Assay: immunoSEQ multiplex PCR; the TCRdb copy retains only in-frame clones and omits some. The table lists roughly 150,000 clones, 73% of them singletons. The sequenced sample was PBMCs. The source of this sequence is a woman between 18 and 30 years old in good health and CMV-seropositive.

Here the CDR3 DNA reads TGTGCCAGCAGCTTAGACGCGGTAGATACGCAGTATTTT. It yields the protein CASSLDAVDTQYF. J is TRBJ2-3 and V is TRBV7-9; the D is unclear. Trimming cost V 1 base and J 5 bases, with 7 bases left between them. Looked up from germline, CDR1 is SEHNR and CDR2 is FQNEAQ (reference sequence). This CDR3 is 13 amino acids long.